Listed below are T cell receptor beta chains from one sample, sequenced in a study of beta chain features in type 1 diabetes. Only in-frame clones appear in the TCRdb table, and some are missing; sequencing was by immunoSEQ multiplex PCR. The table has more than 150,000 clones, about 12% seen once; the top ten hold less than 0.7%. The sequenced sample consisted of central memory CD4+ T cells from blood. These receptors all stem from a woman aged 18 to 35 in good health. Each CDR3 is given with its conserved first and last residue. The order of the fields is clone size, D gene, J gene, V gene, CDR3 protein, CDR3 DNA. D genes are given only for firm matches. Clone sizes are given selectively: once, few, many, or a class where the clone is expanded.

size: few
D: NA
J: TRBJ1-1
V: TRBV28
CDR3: CASTVQGNTEAFF
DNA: TGTGCCAGCACCGTACAGGGGAACACTGAAGCTTTCTTT

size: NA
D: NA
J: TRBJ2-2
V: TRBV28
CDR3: CASSPRWGAANTGELFF
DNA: TGTGCCAGCAGCCCGAGATGGGGAGCCGCGAACACCGGGGAGCTGTTTTTT

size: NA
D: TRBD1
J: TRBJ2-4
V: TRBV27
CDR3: CASSSPRGLVRNIQYF
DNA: TGTGCCAGCAGTTCTCCTAGGGGGCTGGTCCGAAACATTCAGTACTTC

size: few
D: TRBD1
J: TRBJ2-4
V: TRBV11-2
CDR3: CASSSRTGTKGGNIQYF
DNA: TGTGCCAGCAGCTCAAGGACAGGAACGAAGGGTGGGAACATTCAGTACTTC

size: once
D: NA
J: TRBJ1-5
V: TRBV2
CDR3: CASNERVGGQPQHF
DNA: TGTGCCAGCAATGAGAGGGTCGGCGGACAGCCCCAGCATTTT

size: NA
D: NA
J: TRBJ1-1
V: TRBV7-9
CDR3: CASSLSLMNTEAFF
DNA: TGTGCCAGCAGCTTAAGCCTTATGAACACTGAAGCTTTCTTT

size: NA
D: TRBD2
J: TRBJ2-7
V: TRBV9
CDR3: CASSVPNPTGGLLGSYEQYF
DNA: TGTGCCAGCAGCGTACCTAATCCAACGGGAGGACTGTTGGGCTCCTACGAGCAGTACTTC

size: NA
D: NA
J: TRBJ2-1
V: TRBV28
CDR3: CASSLGREQFF
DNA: TGTGCCAGCAGTCTGGGGCGGGAGCAGTTCTTC

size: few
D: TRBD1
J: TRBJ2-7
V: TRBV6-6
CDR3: CASSPPGTGNEQYF
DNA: TGTGCCAGCAGTCCACCCGGGACAGGGAACGAGCAGTACTTC

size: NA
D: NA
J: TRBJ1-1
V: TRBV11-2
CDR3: CASSYYGGTEAFF
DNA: TGTGCCAGCAGTTACTATGGGGGGACTGAAGCTTTCTTT

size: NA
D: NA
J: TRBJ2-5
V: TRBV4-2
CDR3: CASSRGLGEETQYF
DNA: TGTGCCAGCAGCCGGGGACTGGGAGAAGAGACCCAGTACTTC

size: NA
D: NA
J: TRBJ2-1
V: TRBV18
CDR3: CASSPLRYNEQFF
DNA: TGTGCCAGCTCACCACTCCGGTACAATGAGCAGTTCTTC

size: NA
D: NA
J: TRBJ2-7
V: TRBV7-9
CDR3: CASSSSGLKYF
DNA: TGTGCCAGCAGCTCCTCAGGGTTGAAGTACTTC

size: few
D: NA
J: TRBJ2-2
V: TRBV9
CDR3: CASSVWQDPNTGELFF
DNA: TGTGCCAGCAGCGTGTGGCAGGATCCGAACACCGGGGAGCTGTTTTTT

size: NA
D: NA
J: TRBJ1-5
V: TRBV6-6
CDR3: CASGKQGTQQPQHF
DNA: TGTGCCAGCGGAAAACAGGGAACTCAGCAGCCCCAGCATTTT

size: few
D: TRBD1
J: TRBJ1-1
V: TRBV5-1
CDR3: CASSLRQGLNTEAFF
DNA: TGCGCCAGCAGCCTACGACAGGGACTGAACACTGAAGCTTTCTTT

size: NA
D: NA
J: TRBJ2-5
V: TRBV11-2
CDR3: CASSLGAYQETQYF
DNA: TGTGCCAGCAGCTTAGGGGCGTACCAAGAGACCCAGTACTTC

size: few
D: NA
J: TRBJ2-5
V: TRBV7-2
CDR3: CASSLPSQETQYF
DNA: TGTGCCAGCAGCTTACCTAGCCAAGAGACCCAGTACTTC

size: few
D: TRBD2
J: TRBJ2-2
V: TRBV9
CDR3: CASSVGRSGRANTGELFF
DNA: TGTGCCAGCAGCGTAGGGAGGAGCGGGAGGGCGAACACCGGGGAGCTGTTTTTT

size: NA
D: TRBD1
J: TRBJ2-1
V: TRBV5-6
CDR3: CASSFDRGEGFF
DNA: TGTGCCAGCAGCTTTGACAGGGGTGAAGGGTTCTTC

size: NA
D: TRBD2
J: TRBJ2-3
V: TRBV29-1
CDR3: CSVEGGGLAGGFFTDTQYF
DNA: TGCAGCGTTGAGGGTGGGGGACTAGCGGGAGGGTTTTTCACAGATACGCAGTATTTT

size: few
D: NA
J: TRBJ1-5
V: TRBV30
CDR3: CAWAVDSNQPQHF
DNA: TGTGCCTGGGCAGTCGATAGCAATCAGCCCCAGCATTTT

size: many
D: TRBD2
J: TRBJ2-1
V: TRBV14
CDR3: CASSQMTSTYNEQFF
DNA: TGTGCCAGCAGCCAAATGACTAGCACCTACAATGAGCAGTTCTTC

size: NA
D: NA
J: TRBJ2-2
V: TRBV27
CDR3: CASSLIDIPGELFF
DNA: TGTGCCAGCAGTTTGATTGACATCCCCGGGGAGCTGTTTTTT

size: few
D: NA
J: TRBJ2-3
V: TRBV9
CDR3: CASSVAPLASDTQYF
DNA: TGTGCCAGCAGCGTAGCTCCTCTAGCATCGGATACGCAGTATTTT

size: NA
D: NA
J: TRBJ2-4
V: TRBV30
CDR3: CAWSVRDIQYF
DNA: TGTGCCTGGAGTGTACGGGACATTCAGTACTTC

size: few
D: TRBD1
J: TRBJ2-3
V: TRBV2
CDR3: CASSYSGQVTDTQYF
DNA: TGTGCCAGCAGTTATTCGGGACAGGTGACAGATACGCAGTATTTT

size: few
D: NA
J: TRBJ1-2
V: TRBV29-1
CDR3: CSVGQYGYTF
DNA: TGCAGCGTTGGGCAGTATGGCTACACCTTC

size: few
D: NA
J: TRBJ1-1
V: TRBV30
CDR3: CAWNQVSTEAFF
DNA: TGTGCCTGGAATCAGGTGAGCACTGAAGCTTTCTTT

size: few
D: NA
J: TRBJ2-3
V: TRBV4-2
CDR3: CASSFVRGTELTDTQYF
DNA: TGTGCCAGCAGCTTTGTCCGCGGGACAGAACTCACAGATACGCAGTATTTT

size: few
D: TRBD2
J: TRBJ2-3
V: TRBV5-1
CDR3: CASSLVGLAGLGEDTQYF
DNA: TGCGCCAGCAGCTTGGTCGGACTAGCGGGATTGGGCGAAGATACGCAGTATTTT

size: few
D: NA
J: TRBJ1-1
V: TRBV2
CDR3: CARRRGGNTEAFF
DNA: TGTGCCAGGAGGAGGGGGGGGAACACTGAAGCTTTCTTT

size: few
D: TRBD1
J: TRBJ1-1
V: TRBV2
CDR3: CASSALTGVTEAFF
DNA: TGTGCCAGCAGTGCTTTAACAGGGGTGACTGAAGCTTTCTTT

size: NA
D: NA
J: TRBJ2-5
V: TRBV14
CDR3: CASSQDLRQQYF
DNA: TGTGCCAGCAGCCAAGACCTGAGGCAACAGTACTTC

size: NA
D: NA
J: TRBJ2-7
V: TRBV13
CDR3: CASSLDRNYEQYF
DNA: TGTGCCAGCAGCCTCGACAGAAACTACGAGCAGTACTTC

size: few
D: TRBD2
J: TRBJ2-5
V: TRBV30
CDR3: CAWSVASGTAETQYF
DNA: TGTGCCTGGAGTGTGGCTAGCGGGACGGCAGAGACCCAGTACTTC